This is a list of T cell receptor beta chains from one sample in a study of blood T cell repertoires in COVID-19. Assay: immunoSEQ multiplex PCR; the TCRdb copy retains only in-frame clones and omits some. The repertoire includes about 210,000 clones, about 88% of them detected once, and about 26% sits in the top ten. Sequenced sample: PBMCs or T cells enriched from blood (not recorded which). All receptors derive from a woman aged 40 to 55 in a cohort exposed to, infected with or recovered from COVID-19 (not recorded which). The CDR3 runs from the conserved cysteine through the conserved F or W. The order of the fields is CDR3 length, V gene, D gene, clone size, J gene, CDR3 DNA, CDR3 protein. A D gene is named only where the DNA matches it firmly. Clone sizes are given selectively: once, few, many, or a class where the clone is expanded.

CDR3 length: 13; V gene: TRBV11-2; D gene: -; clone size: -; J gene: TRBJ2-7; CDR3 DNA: TGTGCCAGCAGCGCGAGCCAAATCTACGAGCAGTACTTC; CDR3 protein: CASSASQIYEQYF
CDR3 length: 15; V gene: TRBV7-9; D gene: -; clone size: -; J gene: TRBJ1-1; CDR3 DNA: TGTGCCAGCAGCACGAGGGGACACCAGAACACTGAAGCTTTCTTT; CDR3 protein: CASSTRGHQNTEAFF
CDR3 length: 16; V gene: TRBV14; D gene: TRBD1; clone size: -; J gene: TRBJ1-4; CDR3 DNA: TGTGCCAGCAGCCAACCGACAGGGGTGACTAATGAAAAACTGTTTTTT; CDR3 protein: CASSQPTGVTNEKLFF
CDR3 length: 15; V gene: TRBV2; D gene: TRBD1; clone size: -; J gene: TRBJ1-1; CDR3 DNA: TGTGCCAGCAGTGAGCAGACAGGGGGTGGCACTGAAGCTTTCTTT; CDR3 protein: CASSEQTGGGTEAFF
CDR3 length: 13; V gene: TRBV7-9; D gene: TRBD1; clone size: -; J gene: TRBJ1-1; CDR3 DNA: TGTGCCAGCAGCCCCGGACAGGGAGGTGAAGCTTTCTTT; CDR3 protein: CASSPGQGGEAFF
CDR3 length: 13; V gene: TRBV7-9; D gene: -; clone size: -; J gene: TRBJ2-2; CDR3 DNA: TGTGCCAGCAGCCCACCGGGGACCGGGGAGCTGTTTTTT; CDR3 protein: CASSPPGTGELFF
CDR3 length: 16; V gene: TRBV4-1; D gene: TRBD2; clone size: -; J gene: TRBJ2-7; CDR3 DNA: TGCGCCAGCAGCCAAAATAGCGGGGGCGCCACCTACGAGCAGTACTTC; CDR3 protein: CASSQNSGGATYEQYF
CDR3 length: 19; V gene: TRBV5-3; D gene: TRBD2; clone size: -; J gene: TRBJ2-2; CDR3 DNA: TGTGCCAGAAGCTTGTATGCACTAGCGGGCCCCCCGAACACCGGGGAGCTGTTTTTT; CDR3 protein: CARSLYALAGPPNTGELFF
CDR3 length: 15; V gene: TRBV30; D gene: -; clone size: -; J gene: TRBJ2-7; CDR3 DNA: TGTGCCTGGAGTGTTGGTAAGGACAGAGTCTACGAGCAGTACTTC; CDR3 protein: CAWSVGKDRVYEQYF
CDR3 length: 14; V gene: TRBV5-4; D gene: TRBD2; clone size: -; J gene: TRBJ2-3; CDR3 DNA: TGTGCCAGCAGCACTAGCGGTAGCACAGATACGCAGTATTTT; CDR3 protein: CASSTSGSTDTQYF
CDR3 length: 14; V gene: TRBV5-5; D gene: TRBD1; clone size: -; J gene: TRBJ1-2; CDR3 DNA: TGTGCCAGCAGCCCGGGACAGGGGAACTATGGCTACACCTTC; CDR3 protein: CASSPGQGNYGYTF
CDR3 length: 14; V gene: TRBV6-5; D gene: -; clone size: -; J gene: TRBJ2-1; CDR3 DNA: TGTGCCACCCATGCGGGGGCTGGTATCAATGAGCAGTTCTTC; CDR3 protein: CATHAGAGINEQFF
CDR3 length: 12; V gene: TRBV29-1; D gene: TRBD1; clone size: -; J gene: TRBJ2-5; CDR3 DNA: TGCAGCGTTGATAGACAGGGAGAGACCCAGTACTTC; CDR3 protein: CSVDRQGETQYF
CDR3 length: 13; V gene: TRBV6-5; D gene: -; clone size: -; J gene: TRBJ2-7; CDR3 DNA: TGTGCCAGCAGTTACTCAGGGGCCTACGAGCAGTACTTC; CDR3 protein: CASSYSGAYEQYF
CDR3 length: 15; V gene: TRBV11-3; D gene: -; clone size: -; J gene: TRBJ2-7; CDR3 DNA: TGTGCCAGCAGCTTAGGAGGCAGGGGACCCTACGAGCAGTACTTC; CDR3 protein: CASSLGGRGPYEQYF
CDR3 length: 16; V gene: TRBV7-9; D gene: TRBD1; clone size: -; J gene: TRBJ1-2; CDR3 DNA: TGTGCCAGCAGCTTCCCCGGGGCAACAGGGGCCTATGGCTACACCTTC; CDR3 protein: CASSFPGATGAYGYTF
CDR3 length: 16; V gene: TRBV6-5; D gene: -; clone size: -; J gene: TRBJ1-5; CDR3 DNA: TGTGCCAGCAGTTCACCCCGGGACATTAGCAATCAGCCCCAGCATTTT; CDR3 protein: CASSSPRDISNQPQHF
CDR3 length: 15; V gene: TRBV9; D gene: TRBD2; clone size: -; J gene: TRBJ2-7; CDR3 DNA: TGTGCCAGCAGCGGGGAAGCGGGAGTACCCTACGAGCAGTACTTC; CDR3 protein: CASSGEAGVPYEQYF
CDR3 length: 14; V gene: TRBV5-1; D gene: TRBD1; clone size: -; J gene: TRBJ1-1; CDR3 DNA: TGCGCCAGCAGCTTAGACAGGGGAAGGACTGAAGCTTTCTTT; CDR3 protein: CASSLDRGRTEAFF
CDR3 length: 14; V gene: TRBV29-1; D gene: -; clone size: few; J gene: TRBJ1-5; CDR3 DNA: TGCAGCGCCCTACCGGGGGAGGGAGGCCAGCCCCAGCATTTT; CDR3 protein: CSALPGEGGQPQHF
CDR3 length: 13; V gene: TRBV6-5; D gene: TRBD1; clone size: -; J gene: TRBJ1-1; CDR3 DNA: TGTGCCAGCAGGACCGGGACAGGGCGGAGAGCTTTCTTT; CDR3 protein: CASRTGTGRRAFF
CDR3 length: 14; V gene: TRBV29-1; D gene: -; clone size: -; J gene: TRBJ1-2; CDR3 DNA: TGCAGCGTTGAATGGGCAGGGGACGGCCATGGCTACACCTTC; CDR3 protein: CSVEWAGDGHGYTF
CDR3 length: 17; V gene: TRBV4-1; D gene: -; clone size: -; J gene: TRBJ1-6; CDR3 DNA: TGCGCCAGCAGCCAAGGAAATATTGTAAGAGGTAATTCACCCCTCCACTTT; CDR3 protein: CASSQGNIVRGNSPLHF
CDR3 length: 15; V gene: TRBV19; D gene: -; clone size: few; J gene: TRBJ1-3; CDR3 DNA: TGTGCCAGTAGTATCCGGCGGTTCTCTGGAAACACCATATATTTT; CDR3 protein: CASSIRRFSGNTIYF
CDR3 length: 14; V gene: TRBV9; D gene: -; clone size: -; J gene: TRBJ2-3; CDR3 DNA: TGTGCCAGCAGCCCGGTCGGGAGCACAGATACGCAGTATTTT; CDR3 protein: CASSPVGSTDTQYF
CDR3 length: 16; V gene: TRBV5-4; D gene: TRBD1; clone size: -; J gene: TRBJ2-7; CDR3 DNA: TGTGCCAGCAGCTTAAACCCGGGACAGCGCTCCTACGAGCAGTACTTC; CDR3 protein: CASSLNPGQRSYEQYF
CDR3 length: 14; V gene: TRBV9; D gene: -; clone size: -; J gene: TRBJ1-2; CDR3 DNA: TGTGCCAGCAGCGTAGGTGGGGGCGACTATGGCTACACCTTC; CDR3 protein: CASSVGGGDYGYTF
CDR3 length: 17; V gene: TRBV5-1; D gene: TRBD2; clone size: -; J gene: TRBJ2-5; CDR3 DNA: TGCGCCAGCTTGGCCCAACTTTGCGGGGGGAGCCAAGAGACCCAGTACTTC; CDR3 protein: CASLAQLCGGSQETQYF
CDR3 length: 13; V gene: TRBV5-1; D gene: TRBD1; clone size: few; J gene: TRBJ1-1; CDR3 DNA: TGCGCCAGCTCACAGGGGGCTGACACTGAAGCTTTCTTT; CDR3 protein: CASSQGADTEAFF
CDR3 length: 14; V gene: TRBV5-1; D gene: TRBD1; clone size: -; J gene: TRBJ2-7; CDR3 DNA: TGCGCCAGCAGCTTGACCGGGACAGCCTACGAGCAGTACTTC; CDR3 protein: CASSLTGTAYEQYF
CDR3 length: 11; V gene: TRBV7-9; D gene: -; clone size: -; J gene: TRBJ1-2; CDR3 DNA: TGTGCCAGCAGCTTGGGGGCTGGCTACACCTTC; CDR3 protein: CASSLGAGYTF
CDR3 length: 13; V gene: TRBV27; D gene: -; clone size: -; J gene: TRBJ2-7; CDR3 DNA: TGTGCCAGCAGTTTAACAGGTCCCTACGAGCAGTACTTC; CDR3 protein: CASSLTGPYEQYF
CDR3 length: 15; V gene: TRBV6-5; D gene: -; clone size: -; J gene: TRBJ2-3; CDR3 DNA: TGTGCCAGCAGTTCCCAGGGCGAGGAGACAGATACGCAGTATTTT; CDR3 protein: CASSSQGEETDTQYF
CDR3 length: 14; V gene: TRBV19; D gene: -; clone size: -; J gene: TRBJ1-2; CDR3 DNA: TGTGCCAGTAGTCTAATCGGGACACTCTATGGCTACACCTTC; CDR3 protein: CASSLIGTLYGYTF
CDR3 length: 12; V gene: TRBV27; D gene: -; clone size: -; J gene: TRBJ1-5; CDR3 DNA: TGTGCCAGCAGTCGTAGCAATCAGCCCCAGCATTTT; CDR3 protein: CASSRSNQPQHF
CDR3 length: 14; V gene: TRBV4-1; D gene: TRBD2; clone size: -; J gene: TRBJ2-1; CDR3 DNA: TGCGCCAGCAGCCAAAGACTAGCGAACAATGAGCAGTTCTTC; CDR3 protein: CASSQRLANNEQFF
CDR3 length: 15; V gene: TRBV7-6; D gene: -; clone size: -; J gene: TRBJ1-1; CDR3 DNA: TGTGCCAGCAGCTTAGGATTGGGGACTGATATTATCCCTTTCTTT; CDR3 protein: CASSLGLGTDIIPFF
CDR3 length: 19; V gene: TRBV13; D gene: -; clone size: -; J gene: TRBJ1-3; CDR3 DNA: TGTGCCAGCAGCTTCGAGGCCGGGTGGTCGTCCAGCTCTGGAAACACCATATATTTT; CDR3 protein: CASSFEAGWSSSSGNTIYF
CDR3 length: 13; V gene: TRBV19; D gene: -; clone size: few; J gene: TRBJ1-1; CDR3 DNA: TGTGCCAGTAGTGCACAGGAGAACACTGAAGCTTTCTTT; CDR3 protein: CASSAQENTEAFF
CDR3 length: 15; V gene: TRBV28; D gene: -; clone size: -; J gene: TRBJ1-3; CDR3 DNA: TGTGCCAGCAGTTTAACAGCATACTCTGGAAACACCATATATTTT; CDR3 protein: CASSLTAYSGNTIYF